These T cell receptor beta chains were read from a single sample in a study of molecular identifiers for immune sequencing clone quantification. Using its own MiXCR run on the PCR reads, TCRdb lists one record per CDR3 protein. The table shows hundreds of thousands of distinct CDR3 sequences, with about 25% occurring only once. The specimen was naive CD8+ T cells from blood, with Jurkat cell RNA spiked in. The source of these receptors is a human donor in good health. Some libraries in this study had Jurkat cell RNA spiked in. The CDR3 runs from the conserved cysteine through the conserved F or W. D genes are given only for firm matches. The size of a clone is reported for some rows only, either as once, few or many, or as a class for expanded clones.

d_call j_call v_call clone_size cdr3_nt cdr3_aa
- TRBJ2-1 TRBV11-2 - TGTGCCAGCAGCTACCGGAGCGGAGGGTTCTACAATGAGCAGTTCTTC CASSYRSGGFYNEQFF
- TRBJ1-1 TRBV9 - TGTGCCAGCAGCGTAGGGGGGTTCGATGAAGCTTTCTTT CASSVGGFDEAFF
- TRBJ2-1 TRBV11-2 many TGTGCCAGCAGCCGACAGGCAGGCTCCTACAATGAGCAGTTCTTC CASSRQAGSYNEQFF
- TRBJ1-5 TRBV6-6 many TGTGCCAGCAGTTACCCCGACTCACCCTATCAGCCCCAGCATTTT CASSYPDSPYQPQHF
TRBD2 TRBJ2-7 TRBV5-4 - TGTGCCAGCAGTGGACTAGAGTACGAGCAGTACTTC CASSGLEYEQYF
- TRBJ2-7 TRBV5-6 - TGTGCCAGCAGCTTGGGGGGGTCCTGGGACGAGCAGTACTTC CASSLGGSWDEQYF
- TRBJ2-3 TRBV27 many TGTGCCAGCCACCCGTATGGGGTCGTCACAGATACGCAGTATTTT CASHPYGVVTDTQYF
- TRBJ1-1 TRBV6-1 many TGTGCCAGCAGTGAGGCAGGATTGAACACTGAAGCTTTCTTT CASSEAGLNTEAFF
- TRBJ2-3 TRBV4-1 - TGCGCCAGCAGCCAAGGACGTGGGAGGGATACGCAGTATTTT CASSQGRGRDTQYF
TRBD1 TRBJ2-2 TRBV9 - TGTGCCAGCAGCGATCGACAGGGGGCCGGGGAGCTGTTTTTT CASSDRQGAGELFF
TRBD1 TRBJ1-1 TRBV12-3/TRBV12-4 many TGTGCCAGCAGTTTTAGCCCCGGGACAGGGGAAGCTTTCTTT CASSFSPGTGEAFF
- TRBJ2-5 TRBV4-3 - TGCGCCAGCAGCCCAGGCCTAGGAGGTGGAGAGACCCAGTACTTC CASSPGLGGGETQYF
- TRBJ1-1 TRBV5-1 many TGCGCCAGCAGCTTGTTCTCCCTACACACTGAAGCTTTCTTT CASSLFSLHTEAFF
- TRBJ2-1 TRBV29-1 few TGCAGCGTCAGCCCAGTAGGGGACAATGAGCAGTTCTTC CSVSPVGDNEQFF
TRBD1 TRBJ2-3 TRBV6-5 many TGTGCCAGCAGTTACTCCGGGACAGAGCAGTATTTT CASSYSGTEQYF
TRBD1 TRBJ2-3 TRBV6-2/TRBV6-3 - TGTGCCAGCAGCCCCTTCGGGGACAGACATGCGGGCACAGATACGCAGTATTTT CASSPFGDRHAGTDTQYF
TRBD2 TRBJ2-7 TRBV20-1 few TGCAGTGCTAGAGGTATAGCGGGGCCCTATTCCTACGAGCAGTACTTC CSARGIAGPYSYEQYF
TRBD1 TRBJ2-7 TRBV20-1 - TGCAGTGCTCAAATCTCCCGGGACAGGGGAACCTACGAGCAGTACTTC CSAQISRDRGTYEQYF
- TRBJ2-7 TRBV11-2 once TGTGCCAGCAGCTTCGAGTTCTACGAGCAGTACTTC CASSFEFYEQYF
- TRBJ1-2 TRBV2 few TGTGCCAGCAGTGATCGGGGCAGGGCTCGTCTGGGCTACACCTTC CASSDRGRARLGYTF
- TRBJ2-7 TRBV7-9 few TGTGCCAGCAGCTTTCATCCGACGGAGCAGTACTTC CASSFHPTEQYF
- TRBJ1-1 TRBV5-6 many TGTGCCAGCAGCTTGTATTTCGGGGGTTTCACTGAAGCTTTCTTT CASSLYFGGFTEAFF
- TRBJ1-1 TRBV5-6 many TGTGCCAGCAGCTTCGGAATGAACAAAGCTTTCTTT CASSFGMNKAFF
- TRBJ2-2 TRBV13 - TGTGCCAGCAGCTGGGGGAGCGGGTGTCTTACCGGGGAGCTGTTTTTT CASSWGSGCLTGELFF
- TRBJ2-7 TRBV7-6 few TGTGCCAGCAGCTTAGTAACGGGGATGTCGACCGAGCAGTACTTC CASSLVTGMSTEQYF
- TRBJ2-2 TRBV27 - TGTGCCAGCAGTTTACGGGCTTCGAACACCGGGGAGCTGTTTTTT CASSLRASNTGELFF
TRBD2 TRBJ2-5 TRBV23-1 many TGCGCCAGCAGTCAATCTAGCGGGGGAGCAGAGACCCAGTACTTC CASSQSSGGAETQYF
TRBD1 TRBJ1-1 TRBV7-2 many TGTGCCGGGACAGGGAGGGTCGGCACTGAAGCTTTCTTT CAGTGRVGTEAFF
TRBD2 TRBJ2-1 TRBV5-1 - TGCGCCAGCAGCTTCCGAGCGGGAGCTGGCTACAATGAGCAGTTCTTC CASSFRAGAGYNEQFF
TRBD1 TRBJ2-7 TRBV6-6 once TGTATCAGCAGTTACTCGACAGGGTCCTACGAGCAGTACTTC CISSYSTGSYEQYF
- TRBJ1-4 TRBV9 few TGTGCCAGCAGCGTTTTAGGGACAACTAATGAAAAACTGTTTTTT CASSVLGTTNEKLFF